This T cell receptor beta chain was sequenced during a study of CXCR3-negative and CXCR3-positive naive CD8 T cells. Overall study findings and caveats: Memory CD8+ cells showed much lower diversity, while both naive subsets were comparably high.

The CDR3 has 12 residues. Germline V lookup: CDR1 SQVTM, CDR2 ANQGSEA. A remark on this clonotype: Its cognate antigen is unknown.

The TRB libraries of cDNA were built by UMI-labeled 5' RACE. Reanalyzing the 5' RACE reads, TCRdb keeps one entry per CDR3 protein, without DNA. This sample carries about 56,000 distinct CDR3 sequences, with 20% to 25% going to the ten biggest clones. V and J are TRBV29-1 and TRBJ2-7; TCRdb proposes TRBD2, but this gene call is untestable without DNA. Material for sequencing was memory CD8+ T cells from blood. The sequence was collected from a human donor in good health. Some clones in this sample may be carry-over from other donors' samples. CDR3 in amino acids: CSASVSSYEQYF.